This entry concerns a single T cell receptor (beta chain). During its preparation, the TCRbeta library received unique molecular identifiers. TCRdb re-derived calls from the PCR reads in MiXCR, one entry per CDR3 protein. The profile shows around 600,000 distinct CDR3 sequences, 8% to 11% of them singletons. The data are from a study of T-cell reconstitution after alpha-beta-depleted transplantation in children. This CDR3 has 14 residues. After removal of 5 bases from V and 7 bases from J, the junction contained 11 bases not matched to a gene. CDR1 is DFQATT, CDR2 SNEGSKA, per germline (reference sequence).

The specimen comprised PBMCs from the stem cell graft donor, sampled from the stem cell graft. V and J are TRBV20-1 and TRBJ2-1; 7 bases map to TRBD2. This receptor was taken from a human donor who donated a stem cell graft to a child with acute myeloid leukemia. This chain's CDR3 is CSASSGFEGNEQFF. The CDR3 DNA follows: TGCAGTGCTTCTAGCGGATTCGAGGGGAATGAGCAGTTCTTC.